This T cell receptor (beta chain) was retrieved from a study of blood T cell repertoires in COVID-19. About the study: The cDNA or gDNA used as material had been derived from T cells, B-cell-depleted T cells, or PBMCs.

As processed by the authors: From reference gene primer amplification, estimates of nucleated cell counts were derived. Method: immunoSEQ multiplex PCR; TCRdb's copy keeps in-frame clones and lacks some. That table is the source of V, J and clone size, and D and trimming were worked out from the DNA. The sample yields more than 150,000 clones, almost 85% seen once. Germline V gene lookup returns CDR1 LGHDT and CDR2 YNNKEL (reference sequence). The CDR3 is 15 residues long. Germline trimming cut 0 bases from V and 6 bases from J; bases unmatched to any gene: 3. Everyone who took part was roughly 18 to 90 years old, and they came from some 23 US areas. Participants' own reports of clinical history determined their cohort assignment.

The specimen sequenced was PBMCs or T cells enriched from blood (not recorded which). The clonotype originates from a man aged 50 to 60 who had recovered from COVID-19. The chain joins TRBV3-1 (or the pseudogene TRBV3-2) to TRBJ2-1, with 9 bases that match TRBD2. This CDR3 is CASSQEGSGGNEQFF. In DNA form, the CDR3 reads TGTGCCAGCAGCCAAGAGGGTAGCGGGGGCAATGAGCAGTTCTTC.